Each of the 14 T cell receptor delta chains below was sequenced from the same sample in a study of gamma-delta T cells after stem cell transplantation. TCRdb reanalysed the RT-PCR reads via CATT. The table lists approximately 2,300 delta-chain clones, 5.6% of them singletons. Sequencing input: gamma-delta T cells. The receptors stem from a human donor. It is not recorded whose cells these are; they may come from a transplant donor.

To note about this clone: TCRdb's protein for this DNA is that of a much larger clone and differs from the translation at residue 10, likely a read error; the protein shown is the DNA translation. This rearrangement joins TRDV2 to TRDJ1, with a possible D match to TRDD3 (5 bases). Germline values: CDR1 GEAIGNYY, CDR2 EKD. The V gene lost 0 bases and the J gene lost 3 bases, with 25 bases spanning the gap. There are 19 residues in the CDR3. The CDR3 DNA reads TGTGCCTGTGACACCATCTCAGGTGGGGTATTACCCGTCCCCGATAAACTCATCTTT. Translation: CACDTISGGVLPVPDKLIF.

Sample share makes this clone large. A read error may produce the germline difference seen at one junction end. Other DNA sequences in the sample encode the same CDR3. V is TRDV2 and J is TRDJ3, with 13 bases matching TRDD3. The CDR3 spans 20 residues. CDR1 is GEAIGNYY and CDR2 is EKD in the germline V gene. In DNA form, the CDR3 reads TGTGCCTGTGACACCGTACTGGGGGATACGCGGTCCTGTGACACCCGACCGATGTTTTTC. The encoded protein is CACDTVLGDTRSCDTRPMFF.

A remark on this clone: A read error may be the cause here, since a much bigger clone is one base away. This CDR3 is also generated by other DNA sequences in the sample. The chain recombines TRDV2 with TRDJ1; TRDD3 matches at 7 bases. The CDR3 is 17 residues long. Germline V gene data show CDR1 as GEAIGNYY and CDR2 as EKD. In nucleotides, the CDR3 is TGTGCCTGCGACACCGTAGGCTGGGGGTCGAACACCGATAAACTCATCTTT. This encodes CACDTVGWGSNTDKLIF.

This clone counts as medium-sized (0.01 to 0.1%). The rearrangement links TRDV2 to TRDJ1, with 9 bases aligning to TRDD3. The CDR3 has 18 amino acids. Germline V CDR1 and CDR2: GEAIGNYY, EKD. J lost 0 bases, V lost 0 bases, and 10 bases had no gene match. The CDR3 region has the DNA TGTGCCTGTGACACCTTGACCCTTACTGGGGGAAACACCGATAAACTCATCTTT. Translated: CACDTLTLTGGNTDKLIF.

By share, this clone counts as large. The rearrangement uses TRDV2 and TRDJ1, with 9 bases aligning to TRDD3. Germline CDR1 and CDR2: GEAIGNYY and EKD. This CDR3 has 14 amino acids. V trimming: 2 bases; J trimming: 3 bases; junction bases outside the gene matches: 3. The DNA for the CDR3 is TGTGCCTGTGACAGGCTGGGGGATCCCGATAAACTCATCTTT. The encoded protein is CACDRLGDPDKLIF.

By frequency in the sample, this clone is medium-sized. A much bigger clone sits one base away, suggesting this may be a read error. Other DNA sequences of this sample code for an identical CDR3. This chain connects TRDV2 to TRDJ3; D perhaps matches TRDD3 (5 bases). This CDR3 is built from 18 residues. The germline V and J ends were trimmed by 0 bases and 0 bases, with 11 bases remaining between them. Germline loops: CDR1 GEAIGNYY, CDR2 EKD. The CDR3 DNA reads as TGTGCCTGTGACACCGTACTGGTGGACTCCTGGGACACCCGACAGATGTTTTTC. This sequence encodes CACDTVLVDSWDTRQMFF.

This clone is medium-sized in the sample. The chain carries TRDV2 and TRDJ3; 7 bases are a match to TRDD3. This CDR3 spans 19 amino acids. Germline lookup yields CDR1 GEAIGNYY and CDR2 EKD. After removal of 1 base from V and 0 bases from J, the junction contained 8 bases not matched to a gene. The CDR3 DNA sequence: TGTGCCTGTGACACGATAACTGGGGACAACTCCTGGGACACCCGACAGATGTTTTTC. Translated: CACDTITGDNSWDTRQMFF.

The CDR3 is CACDTLVLGDTKTDKLIF. The CDR3 region has the DNA TGTGCCTGTGACACCCTCGTACTGGGGGATACCAAAACCGATAAACTCATCTTT. The J gene is TRDJ1, the V gene TRDV2; 12 positions match TRDD3. The CDR3 has 18 amino acids. The trim removed 0 bases at V and 2 bases at J, leaving 9 bases unmatched. Looked up from germline, CDR1 is GEAIGNYY and CDR2 is EKD.

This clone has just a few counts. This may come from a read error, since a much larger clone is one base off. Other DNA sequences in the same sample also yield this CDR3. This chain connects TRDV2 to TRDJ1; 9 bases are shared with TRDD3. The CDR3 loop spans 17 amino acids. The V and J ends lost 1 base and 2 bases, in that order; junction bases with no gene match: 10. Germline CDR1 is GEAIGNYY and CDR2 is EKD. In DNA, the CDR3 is TGTGCCTGTGACACACTGGGGGACCCGGGTCGGACCGATAAACTCATCTTT. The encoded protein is CACDTLGDPGRTDKLIF.

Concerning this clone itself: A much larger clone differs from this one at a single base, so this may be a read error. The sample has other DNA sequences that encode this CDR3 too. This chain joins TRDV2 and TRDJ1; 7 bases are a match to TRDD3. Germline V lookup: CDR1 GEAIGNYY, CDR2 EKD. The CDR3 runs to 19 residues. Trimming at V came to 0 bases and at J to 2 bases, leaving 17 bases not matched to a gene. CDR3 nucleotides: TGTGCCTGTGACACCGTATCCCTGGGGGCAACGAGGTATACCGATAAACTCATCTTT. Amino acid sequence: CACDTVSLGATRYTDKLIF.

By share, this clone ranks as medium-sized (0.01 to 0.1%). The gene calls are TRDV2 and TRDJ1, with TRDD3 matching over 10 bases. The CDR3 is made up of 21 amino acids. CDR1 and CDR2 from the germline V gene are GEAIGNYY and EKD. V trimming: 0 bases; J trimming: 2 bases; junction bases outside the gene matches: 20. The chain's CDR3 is CACDTVLSREPILGDTDKLIF. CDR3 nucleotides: TGTGCCTGTGACACCGTACTTTCCCGCGAACCTATACTGGGGGATACCGATAAACTCATCTTT.

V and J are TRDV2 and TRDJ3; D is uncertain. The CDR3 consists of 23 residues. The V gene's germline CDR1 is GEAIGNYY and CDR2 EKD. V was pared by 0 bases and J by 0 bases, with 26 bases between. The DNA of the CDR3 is TGTGCCTGTGACACCGTGCCACGTACTGAGGGCCCCTCTAGCTCCTGGGACACCCGACAGATGTTTTTC. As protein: CACDTVPRTEGPSSSWDTRQMFF.

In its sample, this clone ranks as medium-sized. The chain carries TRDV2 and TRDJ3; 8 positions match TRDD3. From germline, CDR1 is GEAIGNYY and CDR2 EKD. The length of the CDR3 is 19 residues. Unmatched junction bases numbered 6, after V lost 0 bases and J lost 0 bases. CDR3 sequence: CACDTLGDRSSWDTRQMFF. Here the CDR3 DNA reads TGTGCCTGTGACACCCTGGGGGACCGCAGCTCCTGGGACACCCGACAGATGTTTTTC.

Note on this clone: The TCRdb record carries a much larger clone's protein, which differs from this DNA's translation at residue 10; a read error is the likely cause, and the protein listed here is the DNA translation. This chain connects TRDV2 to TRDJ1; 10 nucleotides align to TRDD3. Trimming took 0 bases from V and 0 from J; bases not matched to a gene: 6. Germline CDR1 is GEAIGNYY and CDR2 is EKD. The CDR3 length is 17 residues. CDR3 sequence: CACDTIGGYTNTDKLIF. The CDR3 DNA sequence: TGTGCCTGTGACACCATTGGGGGATACACCAACACCGATAAACTCATCTTT.